The present T cell receptor (beta chain) was sequenced within a study of PD-1 blockade in classical Hodgkin lymphoma. Study conclusions and caveats: Diminished baseline TCR diversity has been reported in newly diagnosed patients relative to healthy donors. By C4D1, diversity of CD4+ TCRs had risen significantly, whereas that of CD8+ TCRs had not.

As to time point: cycle 4 day 1 (C4D1), after about 6 weeks of nivolumab. Relapses following autologous stem cell transplantation were seen in all patients, with brentuximab vedotin exposure varying. Here immunoSEQ multiplex PCR was the method, and the copy in TCRdb shows in-frame clones only, minus some. The sample consists of approximately 110,000 clones, about nine tenths of them appearing once. Concerning this clone: Its target is not known.

This CDR3 region has 12 residues. The germline V gene has CDR1 SGHTS and CDR2 YDEGEE. The V and J ends lost 2 bases and 5 bases respectively, with 5 bases between them. This receptor was taken from a human donor with classical Hodgkin lymphoma. The rearrangement joins TRBV5-8 to TRBJ2-1; D gene ambiguous. The sample was peripheral blood mononuclear cells (PBMCs), taken before the fourth cycle of nivolumab. The CDR3 DNA is TGTGCCAGCAGCTTTGGTAACAATGAGCAGTTCTTC. Its translation is CASSFGNNEQFF.